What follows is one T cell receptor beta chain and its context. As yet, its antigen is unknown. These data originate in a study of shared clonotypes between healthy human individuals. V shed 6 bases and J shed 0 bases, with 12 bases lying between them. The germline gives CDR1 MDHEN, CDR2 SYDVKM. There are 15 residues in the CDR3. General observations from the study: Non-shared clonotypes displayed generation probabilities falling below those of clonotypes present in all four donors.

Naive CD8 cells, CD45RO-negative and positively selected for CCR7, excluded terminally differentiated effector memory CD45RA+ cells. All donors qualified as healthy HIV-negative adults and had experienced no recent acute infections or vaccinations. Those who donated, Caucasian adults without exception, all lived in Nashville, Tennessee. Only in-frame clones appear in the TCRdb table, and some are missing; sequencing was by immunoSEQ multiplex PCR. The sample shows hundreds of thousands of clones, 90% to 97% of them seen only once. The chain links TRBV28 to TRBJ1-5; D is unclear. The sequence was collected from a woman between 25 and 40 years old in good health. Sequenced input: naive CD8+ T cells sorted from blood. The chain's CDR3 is CASRSRAFSNQPQHF. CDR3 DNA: TGTGCCAGCAGGTCACGGGCCTTTAGCAATCAGCCCCAGCATTTT.